One and the same sample provided the 26 T cell receptor beta chains below, sequenced in a study of blood T cell repertoires in COVID-19. Sequencing was performed with immunoSEQ multiplex PCR; in TCRdb, only in-frame clones are kept and a portion is missing. The sample consists of 350,000 to 450,000 clones, around 85% of them appearing once. The specimen was peripheral blood. The receptor source for this set is a woman under 30 with acute or convalescent COVID-19.

This chain's CDR3 is CASSPGQGVGNTIYF. The DNA of the CDR3 is TGTGCCAGCTCACCGGGACAGGGGGTTGGAAACACCATATATTTT. The rearrangement uses TRBV18 and TRBJ1-3, with 11 bases that match TRBD1. The CDR3 has 15 amino acids. Trimming removed 3 bases from V and 3 bases from J; junction bases left unmatched: 1. The germline CDR1 and CDR2 sequences are KGHSH and LQKENI.

The gene calls are TRBV7-3 and TRBJ2-5, with D tentatively TRBD2 (7 bases). The CDR3 runs 16 residues. V was cut by 5 bases and J by 4 bases, with 20 bases left in between. Germline V lookup: CDR1 SGHTA, CDR2 FQGTGA. CDR3 loop: CASSPSGGPLPETQYF. Written as DNA, the CDR3 is TGTGCCAGCAGCCCTTCCGGGGGGCCCCTCCCAGAGACCCAGTACTTC.

This clone was counted a single time. The rearrangement links TRBV29-1 to TRBJ2-7; 9 nucleotides agree with TRBD2. Germline V lookup: CDR1 SQVTM, CDR2 ANQGSEA. CDR3 length: 15 amino acids. V shed 6 bases and J 6 bases; nucleotides not matched to a gene: 15. The chain's CDR3 is CSVAGTSLGLGEQYF. In DNA, the CDR3 is TGCAGCGTCGCCGGGACTAGCTTGGGGTTGGGCGAGCAGTACTTC.

The J gene is TRBJ1-2, the V gene TRBV4-1, with TRBD1 matching 9 bases. Germline-derived CDR1 and CDR2 are MGHRA and YSYEKL. This CDR3 contains 16 residues. After removal of 3 bases from V and 5 bases from J, the junction contained 10 bases not matched to a gene. The chain's CDR3 is CASSQDPGQGGYGYTF. DNA of the CDR3: TGCGCCAGCAGCCAGGACCCGGGACAGGGTGGTTATGGCTACACCTTC.

This chain uses TRBV7-3 with TRBJ2-5; the D is unclear. Trimming took 2 bases from V and 8 from J, leaving 12 bases between them. The CDR3 runs to 13 residues. Germline CDR1 reads SGHTA; CDR2 reads FQGTGA. The CDR3 loop is CASSLSGEATQYF. The CDR3 DNA is TGTGCCAGCAGCTTATCCGGTGAGGCCACCCAGTACTTC.

The gene calls are TRBV6-1 and TRBJ1-6; possibly TRBD1 for D (6 bases). The V end lost 1 base, the J end lost 15 bases, and 19 bases lay between the germline ends. CDR3 length: 15 residues. CDR1 and CDR2 (germline): MNHNS, SASEGT. CDR3 amino acids: CASSEGPRGYIGLHF. CDR3 nucleotide sequence: TGTGCCAGCAGTGAAGGTCCCAGGGGATACATAGGCCTCCACTTT.

The table lists this clone with a count of one. J is TRBJ1-4 and V is TRBV2, with TRBD1 matching over 7 bases. V dropped 6 bases and J dropped 8; count of bases not matched to a gene: 9. The CDR3 is made up of 14 amino acids. CDR1 SNHLY and CDR2 FYNNEI come from the germline V gene. Here the CDR3 DNA reads TGTGCCAGCAGCCCCGGCAGGGGGAACGAAAAACTGTTTTTT. It codes for CASSPGRGNEKLFF.

The rearrangement joins TRBV29-1 to TRBJ2-6; 9 bases map to TRBD1. The CDR3 has 15 amino acids. Germline V gives CDR1 SQVTM, CDR2 ANQGSEA. V was pared by 8 bases and J by 2 bases, with 7 bases of the junction left unmatched. The chain's CDR3 is CSTRDREAGANVLTF. The DNA for the CDR3 is TGCAGCACCCGGGACAGGGAAGCTGGGGCCAACGTCCTGACTTTC. The full variable domain, rest sourced from reference TRBV29-1 and TRBJ2-6, is SAVISQKPSRDICQRGTSLTIQCQVDSQVTMMFWYRQQPGQSLTLIATANQGSEATYESGFVIDKFPISRPNLTFSTLTVSNMSPEDSSIYLCSTRDREAGANVLTFGAGSRLTVL.

In regard to this clone: A junction end diverges from the germline sequence, so it may reflect a read error. The chain joins TRBV10-1 to TRBJ2-1; the D gene is possibly TRBD2 (5 bases). Per germline, CDR1 WNHNN and CDR2 SYGVQD (reference sequence). CDR3 length: 13 amino acids. Written as DNA, the CDR3 is TGCGCCAGCGGACCGGACTCCCACAATGAGCAGTTCTTC. Translating gives CASGPDSHNEQFF.

The chain has TRBV3-1 (or the pseudogene TRBV3-2) and TRBJ2-5, with 9 nucleotides matching TRBD2. This CDR3 has 15 amino acids. Germline assignment: CDR1 LGHDT and CDR2 YNNKEL (reference sequence). The ends lost 1 base at V and 1 base at J; junction bases unmatched: 1. The CDR3, as DNA: TGTGCCAGCAGCCAAGTAGCGGGGGCCCAAGAGACCCAGTACTTC. Its protein product is CASSQVAGAQETQYF.

V gene TRBV9 combines with J gene TRBJ2-3; 7 bases agree with TRBD1. The CDR3 has 14 amino acids. With 10 bases clipped from V and 0 bases from J, the junction kept 8 bases outside the gene matches. The germline V gene has CDR1 SGDLS and CDR2 YYNGEE. The CDR3 DNA follows: TGTGCCTCCCAAGACAGGGCAAGCACAGATACGCAGTATTTT. This sequence encodes CASQDRASTDTQYF.

This chain's CDR3 is CASSAFLSTDTQYF. The CDR3 DNA is TGTGCCAGCAGCGCCTTTTTGAGCACAGATACGCAGTATTTT. The rearrangement uses TRBV9 and TRBJ2-3, with unresolved D. Germline CDR1 SGDLS, CDR2 YYNGEE. V was shortened by 3 bases and J by 0 bases, with 8 bases between the two germline ends. This CDR3 region has 14 residues.

The sample holds a few counts of this clone. The chain couples TRBV6-5 to TRBJ1-6; 7 nucleotides match TRBD1. The CDR3 extends over 15 amino acids. Germline CDR1 reads MNHEY; CDR2 reads SVGAGI. The J segment lost 11 bases and the V segment lost 7 bases, leaving 14 bases of the junction unmatched. The CDR3, as DNA: TGTGCCAGCACCAGAAGCAGGGGGAGAGTGACACCCCTCCACTTT. It translates to CASTRSRGRVTPLHF.

The CDR3 DNA reads TGTGCCAGCAGCCTTAGCGGGAGGTCAGTTCGTGATCTACCTGAAGCTTTCTTT. Its protein is CASSLSGRSVRDLPEAFF. V gene TRBV7-8 combines with J gene TRBJ1-1; D remains unclear. Germline V gene sequence: CDR1 SGHVS, CDR2 FQNEAQ. The CDR3 spans 18 residues. V lost 5 bases to trimming and J lost 6 bases, with 28 bases between them.

This rearrangement joins TRBV29-1 to TRBJ1-2, with D hard to call. Trimming pared 5 bases from V and 7 bases from J, leaving 11 bases between. The CDR3 is made up of 11 amino acids. Germline CDR1 reads SQVTM; CDR2 reads ANQGSEA. CDR3 loop: CSVLREGGYTF. The CDR3, as DNA: TGCAGCGTTCTTAGGGAGGGTGGCTACACCTTC.

In DNA form, the CDR3 reads TGTGCCTGGAGTCTAGCGGGAGGGCCCTCCTACAATGAGCAGTTCTTC. Its protein is CAWSLAGGPSYNEQFF. The V call is TRBV30, the J call TRBJ2-1, with 12 bases fitting TRBD2. Losses at the gene ends were 2 bases for V and 0 bases for J; bases not matched to a gene: 2. CDR3 length: 16 residues. Germline lookup yields CDR1 GTSNPN and CDR2 SVGIG (reference sequence).

This chain joins TRBV9 and TRBJ2-7, with TRBD2 matching over 9 bases. Germline V CDR1 and CDR2: SGDLS, YYNGEE. The CDR3 contains 14 residues. V was pared by 0 bases and J by 3 bases, with 1 base of the junction left unmatched. The CDR3 region has the DNA TGTGCCAGCAGCGTAGGAGCGGGGGGCTACGAGCAGTACTTC. It encodes CASSVGAGGYEQYF.

In its sample, this clone was seen a few times. The chain employs TRBV5-1 and TRBJ1-5; a possible D gene is TRBD1 (5 bases). The V gene lost 3 bases and the J gene lost 5 bases, with 9 bases spanning the gap. The CDR3 length is 13 residues. CDR1 is SGHRS and CDR2 is YFSETQ in the germline V gene. CDR3 protein: CASSSGPDQPQHF. CDR3 nucleotide sequence: TGCGCCAGCAGCTCAGGGCCTGATCAGCCCCAGCATTTT. Variable domain in full (rest from reference TRBV5-1 and TRBJ1-5): KAGVTQTPRYLIKTRGQQVTLSCSPISGHRSVSWYQQTPGQGLQFLFEYFSETQRNKGNFPGRFSGRQFSNSRSEMNVSTLELGDSALYLCASSSGPDQPQHFGDGTRLSIL.

The V and J genes are TRBV7-6 and TRBJ2-5, with 8 bases that match TRBD2. CDR3 length: 17 residues. The germline V gene has CDR1 SGHVS and CDR2 FNYEAQ. Trimming removed 5 bases from V and 5 bases from J; junction bases left unmatched: 16. The CDR3 spells CASSPPRGSGMVETQYF. The CDR3 coding sequence is TGTGCCAGCAGCCCCCCCCGGGGTAGCGGGATGGTTGAGACCCAGTACTTC.

V gene TRBV9 combines with J gene TRBJ2-2; D possibly corresponds to TRBD2 (7 bases). CDR1 is SGDLS, CDR2 YYNGEE, per germline. This CDR3 is 19 amino acids long. Trimming left V 4 bases short and J 7 bases short, with 29 bases between. Written as DNA, the CDR3 is TGTGCCAGCAGCCATACAGGGATTTATGGTAGCGGGTTAGTCGGGGAGCTGTTTTTT. The encoded protein is CASSHTGIYGSGLVGELFF.

The gene calls are TRBV7-8 and TRBJ1-1; D call uncertain. Trimming left V 4 bases short and J 11 bases short, with 17 bases between. CDR1 and CDR2 (germline): SGHVS, FQNEAQ. The CDR3 runs to 13 residues. The CDR3 DNA is TGTGCCAGCAGCTCGTCGGGTTTGGGTGGGGCTTTCTTT. This gives the protein CASSSSGLGGAFF. Full variable domain (rest looked up from reference TRBV7-8 and TRBJ1-1): GAGVSQSPRYKVAKRGQDVALRCDPISGHVSLFWYQQALGQGPEFLTYFQNEAQLDKSGLPSDRFFAERPEGSVSTLKIQRTQQEDSAVYLCASSSSGLGGAFFGQGTRLTVV.

The rearrangement joins TRBV6-4 to TRBJ1-2; maybe TRBD1 (5 bases). Germline-derived CDR1 and CDR2 are MRHNA and SNTAGT. Trimming took off 3 bases at V and 7 bases at J, with 12 bases between the two ends. The CDR3 has 13 amino acids. CDR3 sequence reads: CASSEQGGIGYTF. The CDR3 coding sequence is TGTGCCAGCAGTGAGCAGGGAGGGATTGGCTACACCTTC.

The J gene is TRBJ1-5, the V gene TRBV12-3 or TRBV12-4; D is perhaps TRBD1 (5 bases). V was cut by 8 bases and J by 5 bases, with 10 bases left in between. The CDR3 has 12 residues. The CDR3, as DNA: TGTGCCAGCGAGCAGGGCGATCAGCCCCAGCATTTT. Amino acid sequence: CASEQGDQPQHF.

The chain joins TRBV15 to TRBJ1-1; perhaps TRBD1 as D (5 bases). The germline V and J ends were trimmed by 2 bases and 7 bases, with 11 bases remaining between them. CDR1 and CDR2 (germline): LNHNV, YYDKDF (reference sequence). This CDR3 has 13 amino acids. The CDR3 is CATSRSRQSEAFF. In DNA, the CDR3 is TGTGCCACCAGCAGATCCAGACAGAGTGAAGCTTTCTTT.

V and J are TRBV4-1 and TRBJ2-7, with D possibly matching TRBD1 (6 bases). The V gene lost 1 base and the J gene lost 1 base, with 8 bases spanning the gap. CDR3 length: 14 amino acids. Per the germline V gene, CDR1 is MGHRA and CDR2 is YSYEKL. DNA for the CDR3: TGCGCCAGCAGCCAAGTAACAGGGTCCTACGAGCAGTACTTC. As protein: CASSQVTGSYEQYF.

This clone was detected once. The genes are TRBV2 and TRBJ1-1; D is possibly TRBD1 (5 bases). Germline V gene lookup returns CDR1 SNHLY and CDR2 FYNNEI. V gave up 10 bases and J gave up 11 bases, with 20 bases separating them. CDR3 size: 12 residues. The CDR3 here is CATNGALAGAFF. The CDR3 coding sequence is TGTGCCACAAATGGGGCCCTCGCCGGGGCTTTCTTT.